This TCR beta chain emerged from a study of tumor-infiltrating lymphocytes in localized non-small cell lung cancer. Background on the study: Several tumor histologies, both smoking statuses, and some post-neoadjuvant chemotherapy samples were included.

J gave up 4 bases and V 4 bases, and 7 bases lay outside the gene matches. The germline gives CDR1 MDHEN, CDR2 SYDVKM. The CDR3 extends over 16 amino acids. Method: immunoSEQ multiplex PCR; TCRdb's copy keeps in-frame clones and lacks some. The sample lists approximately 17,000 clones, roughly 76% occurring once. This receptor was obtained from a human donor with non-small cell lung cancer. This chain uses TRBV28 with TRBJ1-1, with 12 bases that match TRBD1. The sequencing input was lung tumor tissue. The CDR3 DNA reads TGTGCCAGCAGTTCGGGACAGGGGGCTAAGGGCACTGAAGCTTTCTTT. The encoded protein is CASSSGQGAKGTEAFF.